The 28 T cell receptor beta chains reported below all come from one sample, sequenced in a study of blood T cell repertoires in COVID-19. Method: immunoSEQ multiplex PCR; TCRdb's copy keeps in-frame clones and lacks some. The table includes approximately 250,000 clones, roughly 83% detected once. Sequences were obtained from peripheral blood. The receptor set was obtained from a man aged 55 to 69 who had recovered from COVID-19.

The chain has TRBV5-6 and TRBJ2-3; the match to TRBD2 covers 9 bases. The CDR3 contains 15 residues. The V gene's germline CDR1 is SGHDT and CDR2 YYEEEE. V lost 0 bases to trimming and J lost 6 bases; unmatched junction nucleotides: 5. CDR3 protein: CASSLAMREGDTQYF. The DNA for the CDR3 is TGTGCCAGCAGCTTGGCGATGCGGGAGGGGGATACGCAGTATTTT.

This clone was picked up one time. This chain joins TRBV11-2 and TRBJ2-7; TRBD1 matches at 10 bases. The CDR3 totals 15 residues. The trim removed 4 bases at V and 7 bases at J, leaving 10 bases unmatched. Germline assignment: CDR1 SGHAT and CDR2 FQNNGV. In DNA form, the CDR3 reads TGTGCCAGCAGCTCCCAGAGACAGGGGGCTGGTGAGCAGTACTTC. This gives the protein CASSSQRQGAGEQYF. The variable domain in full, completed from reference TRBV11-2 and TRBJ2-7, reads EAGVAQSPRYKIIEKRQSVAFWCNPISGHATLYWYQQILGQGPKLLIQFQNNGVVDDSQLPKDRFSAERLKGVDSTLKIQPAKLEDSAVYLCASSSQRQGAGEQYFGPGTRLTVT.

The V gene is TRBV20-1, the J gene TRBJ2-7; 7 bases match TRBD1. This CDR3 spans 11 amino acids. Trimming cost V 4 bases and J 8 bases; bases outside gene matches: 5. Germline CDR1 DFQATT, CDR2 SNEGSKA (reference sequence). The CDR3 here is CSATGQDKQYF. The DNA of the CDR3 is TGCAGTGCTACAGGACAGGATAAGCAGTACTTC.

V and J are TRBV11-3 and TRBJ2-3; D possibly corresponds to TRBD2 (7 bases). There are 15 residues in the CDR3. V was trimmed by 5 bases and J by 6 bases, leaving 18 bases between them. Germline V gene sequence: CDR1 SGHNT, CDR2 YENEEA. For the CDR3, the DNA is TGTGCCAGCAGCCAGGGGAGGGGGGGAGGCGATACGCAGTATTTT. Amino acids: CASSQGRGGGDTQYF.

This clone was seen a handful of times. The chain couples TRBV3-1 (or the pseudogene TRBV3-2) to TRBJ1-6, with 9 bases that match TRBD1. The CDR3 sequence is 14 residues long. The trim removed 3 bases at V and 9 bases at J, leaving 3 bases unmatched. Germline loops: CDR1 LGHDT, CDR2 YNNKEL (reference sequence). CDR3 region: CASSQGTGSSPLHF. The CDR3 coding sequence is TGTGCCAGCAGCCAGGGGACAGGGTCTTCACCCCTCCACTTT.

The chain employs TRBV19 and TRBJ1-1, with 7 bases matching TRBD1. Germline V lookup: CDR1 LNHDA, CDR2 SQIVND (reference sequence). J lost 0 bases, V lost 6 bases, and 7 bases had no gene match. The CDR3 has 15 residues. The CDR3 is CASREQGLMNTEAFF. As DNA, the CDR3 is TGTGCCAGTAGGGAACAGGGGTTGATGAACACTGAAGCTTTCTTT.

The J gene is TRBJ2-3, the V gene TRBV10-3; D is unclear. Germline CDR1 and CDR2: ENHRY and SYGVKD. V was trimmed by 0 bases and J by 8 bases, leaving 12 bases between them. The CDR3 runs to 14 residues. CDR3 residues: CAISESARLPTQYF. The DNA for the CDR3 is TGTGCCATCAGTGAGTCGGCCAGATTACCTACGCAGTATTTT.

The V and J genes are TRBV7-9 and TRBJ1-5, with unresolved D. CDR1 is SEHNR and CDR2 is FQNEAQ in the germline V gene (reference sequence). The CDR3 sequence is 13 residues long. Trimming shortened V by 4 bases and J by 2 bases, and 6 bases separated the two germline ends. CDR3: CASSSVGNQPQHF. CDR3 coding DNA: TGTGCCAGCAGCTCGGTGGGCAATCAGCCCCAGCATTTT.

The chain links TRBV21-1 to TRBJ2-3; the table gives TRBD1 as D, unverified against the DNA. TRBV21-1 is shown as a pseudogene. The CDR3 covers 15 residues. CDR3 DNA sequence: TGTGCCAGCAGCAACCAGGGGAAAAGCACAGATACGCAGTATTTT. Protein sequence: CASSNQGKSTDTQYF.

This chain joins TRBV27 and TRBJ1-2, with D possibly matching TRBD1 (6 bases). This CDR3 region has 13 residues. Looked up from germline, CDR1 is MNHEY and CDR2 is SMNVEV (reference sequence). V was cut by 5 bases and J by 8 bases, with 15 bases left in between. The CDR3 protein is CASSPGHRVGYTF. The CDR3 bases are TGTGCCAGCAGTCCGGGACACCGGGTGGGCTACACCTTC.

The chain combines TRBV13 with TRBJ1-2; D gene uncertain. This CDR3 has 16 amino acids. Germline CDR1 reads PRHDT; CDR2 reads FYEKMQ (reference sequence). The V and J ends lost 0 bases and 4 bases respectively, with 15 bases between them. The CDR3 sequence is CASSLGASSGSYGYTF. CDR3 sequence (DNA): TGTGCCAGCAGCTTAGGGGCAAGTTCGGGTTCCTATGGCTACACCTTC.

The gene calls are TRBV18 and TRBJ1-4; 7 nucleotides align to TRBD1. The CDR3 totals 15 residues. Trimming took 0 bases from V and 4 from J; bases not matched to a gene: 2. CDR1 is KGHSH, CDR2 LQKENI, per germline. The CDR3 DNA follows: TGTGCCAGCTCACCACCGGGACAGATTAATGAAAAACTGTTTTTT. It encodes CASSPPGQINEKLFF.

The chain has TRBV7-8 and TRBJ2-3; 11 nucleotides line up with TRBD2. The CDR3 runs to 18 residues. From germline, CDR1 is SGHVS and CDR2 FQNEAQ. After removal of 5 bases from V and 6 bases from J, the junction contained 16 bases not matched to a gene. The chain's CDR3 is CASSPQSSSGRRGDTQYF. The CDR3 nucleotides are TGTGCCAGCAGCCCTCAGTCCTCTAGCGGGAGGAGGGGGGATACGCAGTATTTT.

The J gene is TRBJ2-1, the V gene TRBV28; TRBD2 matches at 8 bases. The CDR3 sequence is 15 residues long. CDR1 is MDHEN and CDR2 is SYDVKM in the germline V gene. The trim removed 3 bases at V and 6 bases at J, leaving 7 bases unmatched. CDR3: CASSLGGTRLNEQFF. The CDR3 DNA follows: TGTGCCAGCAGTTTGGGTGGGACTAGACTCAATGAGCAGTTCTTC.

The chain uses TRBV6-6 and TRBJ1-2, with 7 nucleotides matching TRBD1. Trimming took 11 bases from V and 3 from J; bases not matched to a gene: 3. Germline V gene lookup returns CDR1 MNHNY and CDR2 SVGAGI (reference sequence). The CDR3 runs 11 residues. CDR3 bases: TGTGCCGCAGGGGGAGACTATGGCTACACCTTC. The encoded protein is CAAGGDYGYTF.

The chain employs TRBV9 and TRBJ2-3; unclear D gene. Trimming cost V 4 bases and J 6 bases, with 9 bases left between them. Looked up from germline, CDR1 is SGDLS and CDR2 is YYNGEE. The CDR3 sequence is 12 residues long. CDR3 nucleotides: TGTGCCAGCAGCCCTATGCGCGATACGCAGTATTTT. Its translation: CASSPMRDTQYF.

This chain connects TRBV5-4 to TRBJ2-6; D is possibly TRBD1 (5 bases). Germline assignment: CDR1 SGHNT and CDR2 YYREEE (reference sequence). Trimming took off 4 bases at V and 0 bases at J, with 17 bases between the two ends. The CDR3 contains 18 residues. DNA of the CDR3: TGTGCCAGCAGCCCAGGGTCCTCGTTTACCTCTGGGGCCAACGTCCTGACTTTC. Protein sequence: CASSPGSSFTSGANVLTF.

This chain joins TRBV4-1 and TRBJ2-3; no firm D call. Between the trimmed V and J ends, which lost 3 bases and 1 base, there was a span of 8 bases. The CDR3 loop spans 14 amino acids. From germline, CDR1 is MGHRA and CDR2 YSYEKL. In DNA, the CDR3 is TGCGCCAGCAGCCAGTGGGCCGGCACAGATACGCAGTATTTT. Translation gives CASSQWAGTDTQYF.

This chain links TRBV9 with TRBJ2-2; 7 bases agree with TRBD2. Unmatched junction bases numbered 5, after V lost 3 bases and J lost 0 bases. This CDR3 spans 16 amino acids. The germline V gene encodes CDR1 SGDLS and CDR2 YYNGEE. CDR3 DNA: TGTGCCAGCAGCGCCGGGACTACCACGAACACCGGGGAGCTGTTTTTT. Residues: CASSAGTTTNTGELFF.

This rearrangement joins TRBV7-9 to TRBJ2-4, with 7 nucleotides matching TRBD2. This CDR3 comprises 12 residues. J gave up 7 bases and V 3 bases, and 0 bases lay outside the gene matches. Germline V lookup: CDR1 SEHNR, CDR2 FQNEAQ (reference sequence). CDR3 sequence: CASSFGGNIQYF. The CDR3 DNA is TGTGCCAGCAGCTTCGGGGGGAACATTCAGTACTTC.

V is TRBV3-1 (or the pseudogene TRBV3-2) and J is TRBJ1-2; possibly TRBD1 for D (5 bases). Germline V gene sequence: CDR1 LGHDT, CDR2 YNNKEL (reference sequence). Trimming removed 3 bases at V and 4 bases at J, with 15 bases between. The CDR3 is 15 amino acids. The CDR3 DNA reads TGTGCCAGCAGCCACGCTCCGTTAAGGGGCTATGGCTACACCTTC. This translates into CASSHAPLRGYGYTF.

CDR3 DNA: TGTGCCAGCAGTGCGGAACAGGGAGCTAACTATGGCTACACCTTC. Its translation: CASSAEQGANYGYTF. The rearrangement uses TRBV6-4 and TRBJ1-2; the D gene is possibly TRBD1 (6 bases). V lost 4 bases to trimming and J lost 0 bases, with 12 bases between them. The CDR3 sequence is 15 residues long. CDR1 is MRHNA and CDR2 is SNTAGT in the germline V gene.

V and J are TRBV11-2 and TRBJ1-1, with D unclear. The CDR3 loop spans 16 amino acids. V was cut by 0 bases and J by 1 base, with 12 bases left in between. Germline V gene data show CDR1 as SGHAT and CDR2 as FQNNGV. The chain's CDR3 is CASSLDFRVGNTEAFF. Here the CDR3 DNA reads TGTGCCAGCAGCTTAGATTTCCGGGTTGGGAACACTGAAGCTTTCTTT.

V is TRBV6-5 and J is TRBJ2-4, with 8 bases identical to TRBD2. The trim removed 8 bases at V and 4 bases at J, leaving 4 bases unmatched. Per the germline V gene, CDR1 is MNHEY and CDR2 is SVGAGI. There are 13 residues in the CDR3. The CDR3, as DNA: TGTGCCAGCTCCGGGGGGGGGAAAAACATTCAGTACTTC. Translation gives CASSGGGKNIQYF.

The J gene is TRBJ2-7, the V gene TRBV6-2 or TRBV6-3; 9 nucleotides align to TRBD2. The CDR3 spans 16 residues. Germline lookup yields CDR1 MNHEY and CDR2 SVGEGT. Unmatched junction bases numbered 7, after V lost 1 base and J lost 3 bases. The CDR3 reads CASSYYQRGVIYEQYF. CDR3 nucleotide sequence: TGTGCCAGCAGTTACTATCAGCGGGGGGTTATCTACGAGCAGTACTTC.

This chain connects TRBV25-1 to TRBJ1-1, with a possible D match to TRBD1 (6 bases). In germline, CDR1 is MGHDK, CDR2 SYGVNS. CDR3 length: 14 residues. V was clipped by 7 bases and J by 5 bases, with 17 bases between them. The CDR3 bases are TGTGCCAGCACCCCTCGGGGGGCAGGAACTGAAGCTTTCTTT. It is translated as CASTPRGAGTEAFF.

The chain joins TRBV7-6 to TRBJ2-2; D remains ambiguous. Germline CDR1 reads SGHVS; CDR2 reads FNYEAQ. V was cut by 2 bases and J by 7 bases, with 11 bases left in between. CDR3 length equals 14 residues. The CDR3 DNA reads TGTGCCAGCAGCTTAATCTCGGGTGGCGGGGAGCTGTTTTTT. Translating gives CASSLISGGGELFF.

V gene TRBV7-2 combines with J gene TRBJ1-2; the D gene is possibly TRBD1 (6 bases). The CDR3 is 12 amino acids. V shed 6 bases and J shed 5 bases, with 10 bases lying between them. Per the germline V gene, CDR1 is SGHTA and CDR2 is FQGNSA. The CDR3 nucleotides are TGTGCCAGCAGGGGGACAACTTATGGCTACACCTTC. The encoded protein is CASRGTTYGYTF.